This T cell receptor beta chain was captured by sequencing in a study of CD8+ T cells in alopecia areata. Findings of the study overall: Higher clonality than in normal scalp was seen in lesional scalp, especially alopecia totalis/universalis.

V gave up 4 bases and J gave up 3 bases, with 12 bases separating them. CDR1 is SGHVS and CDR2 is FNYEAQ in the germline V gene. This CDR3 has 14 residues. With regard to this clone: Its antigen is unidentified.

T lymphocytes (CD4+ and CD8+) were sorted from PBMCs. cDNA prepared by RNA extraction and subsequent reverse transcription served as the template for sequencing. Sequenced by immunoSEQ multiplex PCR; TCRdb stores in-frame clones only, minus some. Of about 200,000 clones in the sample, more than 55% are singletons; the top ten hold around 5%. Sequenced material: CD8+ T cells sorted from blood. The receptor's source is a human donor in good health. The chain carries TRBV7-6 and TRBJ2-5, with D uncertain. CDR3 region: CASSSVESEETQYF. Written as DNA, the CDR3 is TGTGCCAGCAGCTCCGTAGAGAGCGAAGAGACCCAGTACTTC.